This TCR beta chain was documented in a study of blood T cells in healthy people across ages. The ends lost 3 bases at V and 4 bases at J; junction bases unmatched: 12. CDR1 is GTSNPN, CDR2 SVGIG, per germline (reference sequence). The CDR3 runs 15 residues. It was with a sample-barcoded 5' primer and a J-beta primer mix that a second PCR of about 7 to 12 cycles was run. TCRdb ran MiXCR on the 5' RACE reads and lists one entry per CDR3 protein. In the table there are around 800,000 distinct CDR3 sequences, around 24% of which are singletons. This clonotype was seen a few times. This sample was also put to use in a study of T cells of mothers and their children. That report notes: Nobody spotted any persistent microchimeric T cell clones.

The sequenced sample consisted of blood. The clonotype comes from a boy between 10 and 17 years old in good health. This chain uses TRBV30 with TRBJ2-7; 7 bases line up with TRBD1. DNA of the CDR3: TGTGCCTGGAGAGGGGACAGCCTTTCCCTATACGAGCAGTACTTC. It encodes CAWRGDSLSLYEQYF. The whole variable domain, filled in from reference TRBV30 and TRBJ2-7, reads SQTIHQWPATLVQPVGSPLSLECTVEGTSNPNLYWYRQAAGRGLQLLFYSVGIGQISSEVPQNLSASRPQDRQFILSSKKLLLSDSGFYLCAWRGDSLSLYEQYFGPGTRLTVT.